A selection of T cell receptor beta chains follows, all from one sample in a study of blood T cell repertoires in COVID-19. Generated by immunoSEQ multiplex PCR, the TCRdb table keeps only in-frame clones and is missing some. The table has about 210,000 clones, about 88% seen once. The sample consisted of peripheral blood. The receptors were sampled from a man aged 35-49 years with acute or convalescent COVID-19. CDR3s include the opening cysteine and the closing phenylalanine or tryptophan. Each record gives: D gene, V gene, J gene, clone size, CDR3 protein. The D gene is left open where the match is weak. Size is omitted from some rows. Given values are once, few, many or a class for expanded clones.

.	TRBV9	TRBJ2-1	once	CASSPLAPTAYNEQFF
.	TRBV15	TRBJ1-2	.	CATSRKVSGQAERYTF
.	TRBV27	TRBJ2-1	few	CASSLSLGAGQVSYNEQFF
.	TRBV5-1	TRBJ1-4	.	CASSFGGNEKLFF
.	TRBV24-1	TRBJ2-3	.	CATSDFADTQYF
.	TRBV19	TRBJ2-7	.	CASSMKWTGVSYEQYF
.	TRBV7-9	TRBJ1-5	once	CASSSLSGDSNQPQHF
.	TRBV21-1	TRBJ1-2	.	CASSKPGIPGGAGVYGYTF
TRBD1	TRBV5-1	TRBJ2-2	.	CASQGADNTGELFF
.	TRBV5-1	TRBJ1-1	.	CASRQEMNTEAFF
.	TRBV5-1	TRBJ1-4	.	CASSLVRETNEKLFF
.	TRBV27	TRBJ2-6	.	CASCSEGAVSGANVLTF
TRBD1	TRBV4-1	TRBJ2-7	.	CASRRQQGDTYEQYF
TRBD1	TRBV7-6	TRBJ2-5	.	CASREDRVSLQETQYF
.	TRBV5-6	TRBJ1-2	.	CASSLRVGSYGYTF
.	TRBV9	TRBJ1-2	.	CASSIDSLANYGYTF
.	TRBV6-4	TRBJ1-1	.	CASSDLRGNTEAFF
.	TRBV4-3	TRBJ2-1	.	CASSQEGQWEQFF
TRBD1	TRBV30	TRBJ1-2	.	CAWSPGQGAYGYTF
TRBD1	TRBV6-4	TRBJ1-2	.	CASSGGGQGIYGYTF
.	TRBV6-5	TRBJ2-2	.	CACRGSTGELFF
TRBD2	TRBV5-1	TRBJ2-1	.	CASSLYPGLPDNEQFF
TRBD1	TRBV9	TRBJ2-3	.	CATSDGQGGVIDTQYF
.	TRBV4-3	TRBJ2-1	.	CASSQGSLGGLTPDEQFF
.	TRBV19	TRBJ2-1	.	CASSIGGSGSYNEQFF
.	TRBV4-1	TRBJ1-5	.	CASSYRTGRLQPQHF
.	TRBV5-1	TRBJ2-6	.	CASSLSGSGANVLTF
TRBD2	TRBV2	TRBJ2-3	.	CASRTILAGGLDTQYF
.	TRBV5-5	TRBJ1-2	.	CASSEVLNYGYTF
.	TRBV4-1	TRBJ2-5	.	CASSQGGGIGSQYF
TRBD2	TRBV7-2	TRBJ2-5	.	CASSLDRLAMVRQETQYF
.	TRBV29-1	TRBJ2-6	.	CSVWGLPDTGANVLTF
.	TRBV5-6	TRBJ1-1	.	CASSLYREAFF
TRBD2	TRBV5-1	TRBJ2-2	.	CASSLPSGVAGELFF
.	TRBV2	TRBJ1-1	.	CASSESGGNTEAFF
.	TRBV11-3	TRBJ2-3	.	CASSLGGGLGDTQYF
.	TRBV27	TRBJ1-5	.	CASSLRRTDQPQHF
.	TRBV5-5	TRBJ2-4	.	CASSFGWAGEGTF
.	TRBV7-3	TRBJ2-1	once	CASTFDASSSYNEQFF
TRBD2	TRBV27	TRBJ2-7	.	CASSSDGLARYEQYF
TRBD2	TRBV27	TRBJ2-7	.	CASSWTSGYEQYF